This T cell receptor beta chain derives from a study of blood T cell repertoires in COVID-19 (dated by TCRdb to about 2020). Background on the whole study: Samples covering the acute and convalescent phases of COVID-19 were provided by collaborators in the United States, Italy and Spain. A freely available public database, intended as a resource for researchers studying the immune response to SARS-CoV-2, is where the repertoires were released. Where available, HLA class I and class II types were taken from metadata supplied by the sample provider and were not determined by assay-based typing. The material from the prospective study consisted of cDNA or gDNA derived from T cells, B-cell-depleted T cells, or PBMCs. The samples were drawn from two sources: the first 160 participants of the ongoing ImmuneRACE study, and 1,200 or so subjects contributed by 6 global collaborators. Subjects who had been exposed to COVID-19, were actively infected with it, or had recovered from it provided the deeply sampled blood TCRbeta repertoires that made up the dataset. Sample metadata almost always included a de-identified subject ID, COVID-19 status, age in years and sex. Study-level results and caveats: The amount of clinical and demographic metadata varied by source and participant and was provided uncurated.

Note on this clone: The antigen it recognizes is unknown. Base qualities are not at hand, and no much larger clone is one base apart.

TCRbeta CDR3 regions were amplified from genomic DNA using the immunoSEQ Assay, a bias-controlled multiplex PCR. The study's processing was this. The number of nucleated cells in each sample was estimated by amplification of reference gene primers within the assay. To quantify the absolute abundance of each unique TCRbeta CDR3 rearrangement, sequence reads were collapsed and filtered. For each sample, productive Simpson clonality was calculated as the square root of Simpson's diversity index across productive rearrangements. TCRdb's version of the immuneACCESS table is confined to in-frame rearrangements and falls short of the full clone set. An unresolved V gene accounts for under half of the shortfall where checked; the remainder is of unknown origin. V, J and clone size are those of that table, while D and trimming were read from the DNA. The sample yields approximately 230,000 clones; approximately 83% were counted once. 7.5% to 10% of the sample belongs to the ten largest clones.

The collaborating institutions used their own protocols to collect whole blood in K2EDTA tubes. For TCRbeta analysis, collaborators shipped samples in one of three forms: frozen whole blood, isolated PBMCs, or DNA extracted from either of those sample types. Cut back by 1 base and 4 bases, the V and J ends lie 17 bases apart. Counted from cysteine to phenylalanine, this CDR3 has 17 amino acids. This entry keeps only the CDR3 DNA: 51 bases, framed from base 1. For CDR1 and CDR2, the germline V gene lists MNHNS and SASEGT. The sequence came from a man older than 75 with acute or convalescent COVID-19. Specimen: peripheral blood. The V and J genes are TRBV6-1 and TRBJ2-1; tentative D gene TRBD2, with 7 bases matching. Here the CDR3 is given as CASSEGSGKGGYNEQFF. The DNA sequence follows: TGTGCCAGCAGTGAAGGCTCAGGAAAGGGGGGGTACAATGAGCAGTTCTTC.